This TCR beta chain appears in the sequencing data of a study of blood T cell repertoires in COVID-19. Study context: The origin of the acute and convalescent COVID-19 samples was the United States, Italy and Spain. In each case, the material was cDNA or gDNA derived from T cells, B-cell-depleted T cells, or PBMCs.

In the authors' workflow: The assay estimated nucleated cells by amplifying reference gene primers. Data came from immunoSEQ multiplex PCR; TCRdb stores just in-frame clones and leaves some out. V, J and clone size reflect that table, while D and trimming were determined from the DNA. This table holds more than 300,000 clones, approximately 84% found once. This clone turned up a few times. Cohorts were assigned according to the clinical history that participants reported. This CDR3 is 16 amino acids long. The germline V gene encodes CDR1 LNHDA and CDR2 SQIVND (reference sequence). V trimming: 5 bases; J trimming: 6 bases; junction bases outside the gene matches: 13.

The clonotype was recovered from a woman aged 18-29 years who had recovered from COVID-19. The chain is built from TRBV19 and TRBJ1-2; the match to TRBD1 covers 9 bases. Material: PBMCs or T cells enriched from blood (not recorded which). The CDR3 bases are TGTGCCAGTAGTTCAAGGACAGGGGTGATGTCTGATGGCTACACCTTC. This encodes CASSSRTGVMSDGYTF.